Listed below are T cell receptor beta chains from one sample, sequenced in a study of technical replicates of blood from a handful of donors. TCRdb's table, derived via immunoSEQ multiplex PCR, lists solely in-frame clones and lacks some. The sample lists approximately 80,000 clones; 90% to 95% were seen once. The material sequenced was T cells isolated from PBMCs. These receptors originate from a human donor in good health. The CDR3 runs from the conserved cysteine through the conserved F or W. The D gene is left open where the match is weak. Not all rows give a size; the values are once, few, many and, for expanded clones, a class.

TRBV19,TRBJ1-4,TRBD1,-,CASSMNRQGNEKLFF,TGTGCCAGTAGTATGAACCGACAGGGGAATGAAAAACTGTTTTTT
TRBV5-5,TRBJ2-1,TRBD2,few,CASSLGTSVPLIF,TGTGCCAGCAGCTTGGGGACTAGTGTCCCCTTGATCTTC
TRBV11-2,TRBJ2-7,TRBD1,-,CASSLSQGALYEQYF,TGTGCCAGCAGCCTCTCCCAGGGGGCACTCTACGAGCAGTACTTC
TRBV28,TRBJ2-7,-,-,CASSLSLVATREQYF,TGTGCCAGCAGTTTATCTCTTGTTGCAACACGCGAGCAGTACTTC
TRBV9,TRBJ1-3,TRBD1,-,CASSARGDSSGNTIYF,TGTGCCAGCAGCGCGAGGGGGGACAGTTCTGGAAACACCATATATTTT
TRBV2,TRBJ1-2,-,-,CASKRRYYGYTF,TGTGCCAGCAAACGGCGGTACTATGGCTACACCTTC
TRBV7-8,TRBJ2-7,-,-,CASSRGLTDYEQYF,TGTGCCAGCAGCCGAGGACTCACAGACTACGAGCAGTACTTC
TRBV30,TRBJ2-1,TRBD2,-,CAWSNYGGAFYNEQFF,TGTGCCTGGAGTAACTACGGGGGGGCTTTCTACAATGAGCAGTTCTTC
TRBV7-3,TRBJ2-3,-,-,CASSPGVTDTQYF,TGTGCCAGCAGCCCCGGGGTCACAGATACGCAGTATTTT
TRBV7-8,TRBJ1-5,-,-,CASSSAHGQRGNQPQHF,TGTGCCAGCAGTTCAGCACACGGACAAAGGGGCAATCAGCCCCAGCATTTT
TRBV5-4,TRBJ2-2,-,-,CASSLQGSGELFF,TGTGCCAGCAGCTTGCAGGGGTCCGGGGAGCTGTTTTTT
TRBV2,TRBJ1-1,-,-,CASRLTVNTEAFF,TGTGCCAGCAGATTGACAGTGAACACTGAAGCTTTCTTT
TRBV19,TRBJ1-2,-,-,CASSIGGGNYGYTF,TGTGCCAGTAGTATCGGGGGGGGCAACTATGGCTACACCTTC
TRBV7-2,TRBJ2-1,-,-,CASSSHLRSAGRFMEQFF,TGTGCCAGCAGCTCTCACCTCCGATCAGCGGGCCGATTCATGGAGCAGTTCTTC
TRBV5-1,TRBJ1-2,-,-,CASSPGHFYGYTF,TGCGCCAGCAGCCCGGGACATTTCTATGGCTACACCTTC
TRBV5-6,TRBJ1-5,-,-,CASSISWGRRGQPQHF,TGTGCCAGCAGCATTAGCTGGGGGAGGAGGGGTCAGCCCCAGCATTTT
TRBV29-1,TRBJ2-3,TRBD2,-,CSVQREGYTDTQYF,TGCAGCGTTCAGCGGGAGGGTTACACAGATACGCAGTATTTT
TRBV28,TRBJ2-7,TRBD2,-,CASSALLAAAYEQYF,TGTGCCAGCAGTGCCCTTCTAGCGGCGGCCTACGAGCAGTACTTC
TRBV5-4,TRBJ2-2,TRBD2,-,CASSLRLAGGRYTGELFF,TGTGCCAGCAGCTTGAGACTAGCGGGGGGGCGGTACACCGGGGAGCTGTTTTTT
TRBV4-1,TRBJ2-1,-,-,CASSQDRGRAEQFF,TGCGCCAGCAGCCAAGACAGGGGAAGAGCAGAGCAGTTCTTC
TRBV29-1,TRBJ2-3,-,-,CSGRDLPTDTQYF,TGCAGCGGAAGGGACTTGCCAACGGATACGCAGTATTTT
TRBV25-1,TRBJ2-2,-,-,CASSEFSTGELFF,TGTGCCAGCAGTGAATTCAGCACCGGGGAGCTGTTTTTT
TRBV10-3,TRBJ2-3,TRBD1,-,CAIRAGTGGADTQYF,TGTGCCATCAGGGCCGGGACAGGGGGCGCAGATACGCAGTATTTT
TRBV28,TRBJ1-5,-,-,CASSLWTVNQPQHF,TGTGCCAGCAGTTTATGGACAGTCAATCAGCCCCAGCATTTT
TRBV7-8,TRBJ1-3,TRBD1,-,CASSLGWDSGNTIYF,TGTGCCAGCAGCTTAGGGTGGGACAGTGGAAACACCATATATTTT
TRBV5-1,TRBJ1-2,-,-,CASSGTGQSSYGYTF,TGCGCCAGCAGTGGAACCGGACAGTCTAGCTATGGCTACACCTTC
TRBV28,TRBJ1-5,TRBD1,-,CASSSAGGGNQPQHF,TGTGCCAGCAGTAGCGCAGGGGGAGGCAATCAGCCCCAGCATTTT
TRBV27,TRBJ2-2,-,-,CASSWVQGGNTGELFF,TGTGCCAGCAGTTGGGTGCAGGGGGGTAACACCGGGGAGCTGTTTTTT
TRBV7-9,TRBJ2-5,-,-,CASSTKWGEQETQYF,TGTGCCAGCAGCACGAAGTGGGGGGAACAAGAGACCCAGTACTTC
TRBV4-1,TRBJ1-6,TRBD1,-,CASSQHDRGYNSPLHF,TGCGCCAGCAGCCAACACGACAGGGGGTATAATTCACCCCTCCACTTT
TRBV7-8,TRBJ1-1,TRBD1,-,CASREFWDRGKENTEAFF,TGTGCCAGCAGGGAGTTTTGGGACAGGGGGAAGGAGAACACTGAAGCTTTCTTT
TRBV5-1,TRBJ2-7,TRBD1,-,CASSRDRESYEQYF,TGCGCCAGCAGCCGGGACAGGGAATCCTACGAGCAGTACTTC
TRBV15,TRBJ2-1,-,once,CATSTNREFKIYNEQFF,TGTGCCACCAGCACAAACAGGGAGTTTAAAATTTACAATGAGCAGTTCTTC
TRBV28,TRBJ2-1,TRBD2,-,CASSLPTSGNEQFF,TGTGCCAGCAGTTTACCAACTAGCGGGAATGAGCAGTTCTTC
TRBV5-1,TRBJ1-1,TRBD1,-,CASSVLTGWDTEAFF,TGCGCCAGCAGCGTGCTGACAGGGTGGGACACTGAAGCTTTCTTT
TRBV27,TRBJ1-5,TRBD1,few,CASSFGTGNQPQHF,TGTGCCAGCAGTTTTGGGACAGGCAATCAGCCCCAGCATTTT
TRBV10-3,TRBJ2-1,-,once,CAISESGGTDYNEQFF,TGTGCCATCAGTGAGTCGGGCGGGACCGACTACAATGAGCAGTTCTTC
TRBV29-1,TRBJ1-2,-,-,CSVEYIQGYGYTF,TGCAGCGTTGAATATATACAGGGCTATGGCTACACCTTC
TRBV28,TRBJ2-7,-,-,CASSAPGQGGYEQYF,TGTGCCAGCAGTGCCCCCGGACAGGGAGGGTACGAGCAGTACTTC
TRBV6-6,TRBJ2-5,-,-,CASSYSTSVQETQYF,TGTGCCAGCAGTTACTCGACTAGTGTTCAAGAGACCCAGTACTTC
TRBV7-9,TRBJ2-3,-,-,CASSTGTHSTDTQYF,TGTGCCAGTTCTACCGGGACACATAGCACAGATACGCAGTATTTT
TRBV6-5,TRBJ2-7,-,once,CATPPGFDTYEQYF,TGTGCCACACCCCCCGGTTTTGATACCTACGAGCAGTACTTC
TRBV2,TRBJ2-5,TRBD1,once,CASRGETGAETQYF,TGTGCCAGCAGGGGAGAGACAGGGGCAGAGACCCAGTACTTC
TRBV6-6,TRBJ1-6,TRBD1,-,CASRWTGLYNSPLHF,TGTGCCAGCAGGTGGACAGGCCTTTATAATTCACCCCTCCACTTT
TRBV28,TRBJ1-2,-,-,CASSPYGYTF,TGTGCCAGCAGCCCGTATGGCTACACCTTC
TRBV9,TRBJ2-2,-,-,CASKARGGDTGELFF,TGTGCCAGCAAGGCCAGAGGGGGAGACACCGGGGAGCTGTTTTTT
TRBV19,TRBJ2-7,TRBD2,-,CASSKLAGDSYEQYF,TGTGCCAGTAGTAAACTAGCGGGGGACTCCTACGAGCAGTACTTC
TRBV11-2,TRBJ1-4,-,-,CASSPGRRFTNEKLFF,TGTGCCAGCAGCCCAGGCAGACGGTTTACAAATGAAAAACTGTTTTTT
TRBV6-5,TRBJ2-1,-,-,CASSYQNEQFF,TGTGCCAGCAGTTATCAGAATGAGCAGTTCTTC
TRBV27,TRBJ2-3,TRBD2,once,CASRPLAGGPDTQYF,TGTGCCAGCAGACCCCTAGCGGGAGGGCCGGATACGCAGTATTTT
TRBV15,TRBJ2-2,TRBD1,-,CATHRGTGGTGELFF,TGTGCCACCCATCGAGGGACAGGCGGAACCGGGGAGCTGTTTTTT
TRBV27,TRBJ2-7,TRBD2,once,CASSLLTSIHEQYF,TGTGCCAGCAGTTTATTGACTAGCATCCACGAGCAGTACTTC
TRBV7-9,TRBJ2-5,TRBD1,-,CASSFGTVPFRETQYF,TGTGCCAGCAGCTTCGGGACAGTTCCGTTCCGGGAGACCCAGTACTTC
TRBV7-9,TRBJ2-2,-,few,CASSPPKAPGELFF,TGTGCCAGCAGCCCACCCAAAGCGCCCGGGGAGCTGTTTTTT
TRBV5-6,TRBJ1-2,TRBD1,-,CASSSQGVGGYTF,TGTGCCAGCAGCTCACAGGGGGTCGGAGGCTACACCTTC
TRBV10-3,TRBJ2-2,-,-,CAIPGLNTGELFF,TGTGCCATCCCAGGCTTGAACACCGGGGAGCTGTTTTTT